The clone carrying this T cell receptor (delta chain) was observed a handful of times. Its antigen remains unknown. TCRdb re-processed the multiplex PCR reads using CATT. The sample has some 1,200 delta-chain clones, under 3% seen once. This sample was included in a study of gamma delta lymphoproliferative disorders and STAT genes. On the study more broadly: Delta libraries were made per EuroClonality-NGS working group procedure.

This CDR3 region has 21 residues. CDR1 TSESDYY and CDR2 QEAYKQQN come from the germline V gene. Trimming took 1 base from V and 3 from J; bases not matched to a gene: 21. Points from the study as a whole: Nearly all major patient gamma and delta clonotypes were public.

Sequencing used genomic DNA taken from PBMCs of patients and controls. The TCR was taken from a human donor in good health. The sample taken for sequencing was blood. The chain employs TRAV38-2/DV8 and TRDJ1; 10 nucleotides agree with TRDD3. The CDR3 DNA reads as TGTGCTTATAGGAGCTCGACACTATTCCCGTACTGGGGGATTCGGCCCGATAAACTCATCTTT. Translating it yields CAYRSSTLFPYWGIRPDKLIF.